This T cell receptor (beta chain) derives from a study of blood T cells in healthy people across ages. Trimming removed 8 bases at V and 2 bases at J, with 6 bases between. The CDR3 is 11 amino acids. Per the germline V gene, CDR1 is SGHRS and CDR2 is YFSETQ. In this sample, this clonotype turned up a few times. It was with a sample-barcoded 5' primer and a J-beta primer mix that a second PCR of roughly 7 to 12 cycles was run. One entry per CDR3 protein, called by TCRdb with MiXCR from the 5' RACE reads. The table has under 2 million distinct CDR3 sequences, roughly a third seen once; the top ten hold approximately 10%.

The chain joins TRBV5-1 to TRBJ2-3; D gene uncertain. The clonotype was recovered from a woman in her 30s in good health. Sequenced input: blood. CDR3 sequence (DNA): TGCGCCAGTCACTCCACAGATACGCAGTATTTT. It encodes CASHSTDTQYF.